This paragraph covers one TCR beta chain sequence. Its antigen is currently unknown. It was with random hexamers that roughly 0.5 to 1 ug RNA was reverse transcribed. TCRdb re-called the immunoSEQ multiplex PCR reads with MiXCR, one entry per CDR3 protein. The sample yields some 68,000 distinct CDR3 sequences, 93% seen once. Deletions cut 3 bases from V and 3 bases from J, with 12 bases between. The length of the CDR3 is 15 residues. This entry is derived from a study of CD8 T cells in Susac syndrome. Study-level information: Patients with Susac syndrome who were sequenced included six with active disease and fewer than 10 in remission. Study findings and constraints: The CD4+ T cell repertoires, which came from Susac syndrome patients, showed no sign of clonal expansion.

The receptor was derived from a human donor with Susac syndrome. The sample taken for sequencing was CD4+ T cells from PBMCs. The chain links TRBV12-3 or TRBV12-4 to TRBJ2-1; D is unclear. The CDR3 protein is CASSFKHQGYNEQFF. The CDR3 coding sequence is TGTGCCAGCAGTTTCAAACACCAAGGCTACAATGAGCAGTTCTTC.